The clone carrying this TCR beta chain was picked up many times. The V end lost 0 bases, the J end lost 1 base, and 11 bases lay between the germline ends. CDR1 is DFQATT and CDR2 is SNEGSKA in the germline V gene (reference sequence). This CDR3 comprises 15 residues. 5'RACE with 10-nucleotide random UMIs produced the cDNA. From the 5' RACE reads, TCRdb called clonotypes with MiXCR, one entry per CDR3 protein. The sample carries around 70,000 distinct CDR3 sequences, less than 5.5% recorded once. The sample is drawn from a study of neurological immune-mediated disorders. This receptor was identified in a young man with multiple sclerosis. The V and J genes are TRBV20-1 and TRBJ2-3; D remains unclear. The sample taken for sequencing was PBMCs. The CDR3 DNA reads TGCAGTGCTAGAGATCACCCATCCGGCACAGATACGCAGTATTTT. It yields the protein CSARDHPSGTDTQYF.